A selection of T cell receptor beta chains follows, all from one sample in a study of CD8+CD57+ T cells in acquired aplastic anemia. TCRdb re-derived calls from the reads in MiXCR, one entry per CDR3 protein. The sample holds over 150,000 distinct CDR3 sequences, roughly 65% seen once. The sequenced sample was sorted CD4+, CD8+, or CD8+CD57+ T cells (not recorded which) from PBMCs. All receptors come from a human donor with aplastic anemia. Each CDR3 is given with its conserved first and last residue. Fields, in order: J gene, V gene, D gene, clone size, CDR3 DNA, CDR3 protein. D genes are given only for firm matches. Expanded clones get a size class; other rows say once, few or many, or leave the size out.

J: TRBJ2-7; V: TRBV5-5; D: NA; size: NA; DNA: TGTGCCAGCAGAAAACAGGCTGCCTACGAGCAGTACTTC; CDR3: CASRKQAAYEQYF
J: TRBJ1-6; V: TRBV2; D: TRBD1; size: NA; DNA: TGTGCCAGCAGCCAACAGGGGAACTCACCCCTCCACTTT; CDR3: CASSQQGNSPLHF
J: TRBJ1-2; V: TRBV7-8; D: TRBD1; size: NA; DNA: TGTGCCAGCAGCTTAGGGACAGGGCGCGGCTGCACCTTC; CDR3: CASSLGTGRGCTF
J: TRBJ2-5; V: TRBV10-3; D: TRBD2; size: NA; DNA: TGTGCCATCAGTGGTCCAAGGACTAGCGATGAGCAGTACTTC; CDR3: CAISGPRTSDEQYF
J: TRBJ2-7; V: TRBV2; D: NA; size: NA; DNA: TGTGCCAGCCGCGTGGAGGGGACTTCCACCTACGAGCAGTACTTC; CDR3: CASRVEGTSTYEQYF
J: TRBJ1-2; V: TRBV3-1; D: NA; size: few; DNA: TGTGCCAGCAGCCAAGATTTTCCGGACGGGGGTGACTATGGCTACACCTTC; CDR3: CASSQDFPDGGDYGYTF
J: TRBJ1-2; V: TRBV15; D: TRBD1; size: NA; DNA: TGTGCCACCAGCAGTGATACAGGGGGCTATTATGGCTACACCTTC; CDR3: CATSSDTGGYYGYTF
J: TRBJ2-5; V: TRBV7-7; D: TRBD1; size: NA; DNA: TGTGCTAGCAGCCCTCTCCGGGACAGGGCCGAGGAGACCCAGTACTTC; CDR3: CASSPLRDRAEETQYF
J: TRBJ1-1; V: TRBV13; D: NA; size: many; DNA: TGTGCCAGCAGCGCACAAGGCAGGACTGAAGCTTTCTTT; CDR3: CASSAQGRTEAFF
J: TRBJ2-7; V: TRBV20-1; D: NA; size: NA; DNA: TGCAGTGCTAAAACAGGGAGCGAGCAGTACTTC; CDR3: CSAKTGSEQYF
J: TRBJ2-5; V: TRBV20-1; D: NA; size: NA; DNA: TGCAGTGCTAGATCCGGGACCTCCGTCGAGACCCAGTACTTC; CDR3: CSARSGTSVETQYF
J: TRBJ2-7; V: TRBV12-3/TRBV12-4; D: NA; size: NA; DNA: TGTGCCAGCAGCCATGACGTATCCCACTACGAGCAGTACTTC; CDR3: CASSHDVSHYEQYF
J: TRBJ2-1; V: TRBV10-1; D: TRBD1; size: many; DNA: TGCGCCAGCAGTGCCCGGCGACAGGGGACTCTCGATGAGCAGTTCTTC; CDR3: CASSARRQGTLDEQFF
J: TRBJ1-1; V: TRBV25-1; D: TRBD1; size: many; DNA: TGTGCCAGCAGGGGACAGGAGAACACTGAAGCTTTCTTT; CDR3: CASRGQENTEAFF
J: TRBJ1-1; V: TRBV5-1; D: NA; size: NA; DNA: TGCGCCAGCAGCTTGGGCGGGGGAGGTATCACTGAAGCTTTCTTT; CDR3: CASSLGGGGITEAFF
J: TRBJ1-4; V: TRBV19; D: NA; size: NA; DNA: TGTGCCAGTAGTAGGGGGACGGGGCCCATGGAAAAACTGTTTTTT; CDR3: CASSRGTGPMEKLFF
J: TRBJ2-7; V: TRBV4-1; D: NA; size: many; DNA: TGCGCCAGCAGCCGGACAGAAGGAAACGAGCAGTACTTC; CDR3: CASSRTEGNEQYF
J: TRBJ2-1; V: TRBV4-1; D: NA; size: many; DNA: TGCGCCAGCAGCCAAGTTCCAGGGGAAGACGAGCAGTTCTTC; CDR3: CASSQVPGEDEQFF
J: TRBJ2-7; V: TRBV6-5; D: NA; size: NA; DNA: TGTGCCAGCAGCGGGGGACACGGGTTGGGGGAGCAGTACTTC; CDR3: CASSGGHGLGEQYF
J: TRBJ2-7; V: TRBV15; D: NA; size: NA; DNA: TGTGCCACCAGCAGAGAGTCGGACTACACCTACGAGCAGTACTTC; CDR3: CATSRESDYTYEQYF
J: TRBJ2-3; V: TRBV29-1; D: NA; size: NA; DNA: TGCAGCGTTGAAGATGGAGGGGCAGGGGTTGGGTGGGATACACAGTATTTT; CDR3: CSVEDGGAGVGWDTQYF
J: TRBJ1-2; V: TRBV3-1; D: TRBD1; size: NA; DNA: TGTGCCAGCAGCCAGGCCGACAGGGGGGATGGCTACACCTTC; CDR3: CASSQADRGDGYTF